Each of the 31 T cell receptor beta chains below was sequenced from the same sample in a study of spatial heterogeneity in lung cancer. MiXCR was run by TCRdb on the 5' RACE reads, yielding one entry per CDR3 protein. The table shows 35,000 to 55,000 distinct CDR3 sequences, with roughly 13% occurring only once. Time point described: sample taken at primary tumor resection. Sequencing was performed on whole RNA extracted from tumor and nontumor lung tissue, or from frozen PBMC, and the material was left unsorted. The sequencing used PBMCs, collected at surgery. All receptors come from a male donor with early-stage non-small cell lung cancer.

In its sample, this clonotype was seen many times. The J gene is TRBJ2-1, the V gene TRBV29-1, with 7 bases matching TRBD1. V lost 2 bases to trimming and J lost 3 bases; unmatched junction nucleotides: 7. This CDR3 has 15 amino acids. Per germline, CDR1 SQVTM and CDR2 ANQGSEA. The CDR3 DNA sequence: TGCAGCGTTGAAAATACAGGGGCCGTCTACAATGAGCAGTTCTTC. It encodes CSVENTGAVYNEQFF.

This clonotype was counted at least ten times. This sequence joins TRBV5-1 and TRBJ1-6; a possible D gene is TRBD1 (6 bases). V lost 4 bases and J lost 6, with 11 bases in between. This CDR3 comprises 14 residues. Germline values: CDR1 SGHRS, CDR2 YFSETQ. The CDR3 DNA follows: TGCGCCAGCAGCCTCCGGGACACTAATTCACCCCTCCACTTT. It encodes CASSLRDTNSPLHF.

This clonotype was counted between two and nine times. CDR3 amino acids: CSARGQKLTRGNEQYF. CDR3 sequence (DNA): TGCAGTGCGCGGGGCCAAAAATTGACTAGAGGGAACGAGCAGTACTTC. V gene TRBV20-1 combines with J gene TRBJ2-7, with D possibly matching TRBD2 (6 bases). The CDR3 sequence is 16 residues long. The V end was cut by 6 bases, the J end by 5 bases, with 26 bases between. CDR1 and CDR2 (germline): DFQATT, SNEGSKA (reference sequence).

This clonotype was seen more than once but under ten times. The chain carries TRBV7-9 and TRBJ2-7; TRBD1 is a possible D gene (6 bases). The CDR3 is 13 residues long. Per germline, CDR1 SEHNR and CDR2 FQNEAQ (reference sequence). Trimming removed 1 base from V and 5 bases from J, with 9 bases in between. The CDR3 DNA is TGTGCCAGCAGCTTAGATGGGGGCCACGAGCAGTACTTC. Translated, it gives CASSLDGGHEQYF.

The chain has TRBV6-5 and TRBJ1-1, with D uncertain. Germline V gene sequence: CDR1 MNHEY, CDR2 SVGAGI. V was cut by 6 bases and J by 3 bases, with 11 bases left in between. This CDR3 is 13 amino acids long. The CDR3 bases are TGTGCCAGCAGCCCCGAGGTATACACTGAAGCTTTCTTT. Translation gives CASSPEVYTEAFF.

V and J are TRBV20-1 and TRBJ2-7; D could derive from TRBD1 or TRBD2 (5 bases each). In germline, CDR1 is DFQATT, CDR2 SNEGSKA (reference sequence). V dropped 6 bases and J dropped 0 bases, with 15 bases sitting between them. The CDR3 is 14 amino acids. For the CDR3, the DNA is TGCAGTGCCGGGGCGCCCTCGAGCTCCTACGAGCAGTACTTC. This encodes CSAGAPSSSYEQYF.

Many counts were recorded for this clonotype. The chain couples TRBV2 to TRBJ2-3, with TRBD2 matching over 10 bases. Looked up from germline, CDR1 is SNHLY and CDR2 is FYNNEI. The CDR3 has 16 amino acids. V dropped 3 bases and J dropped 2; count of bases not matched to a gene: 5. CDR3 protein: CASSDLAGVITDTQYF. CDR3 coding DNA: TGTGCCAGCAGTGACCTAGCGGGGGTGATCACAGATACGCAGTATTTT.

This sequence joins TRBV6-6 and TRBJ2-7, with D perhaps matching TRBD2 (5 bases). V lost 2 bases and J lost 2, with 13 bases in between. Germline CDR1 reads MNHNY; CDR2 reads SVGAGI (reference sequence). The CDR3 has 15 amino acids. The CDR3 coding sequence is TGTGCCAGCAGTTACCCCCGGGGAGCTACCTACGAGCAGTACTTC. As protein: CASSYPRGATYEQYF.

This clonotype was counted a few times. The J gene is TRBJ2-7, the V gene TRBV29-1, with TRBD2 as a possible D gene (6 bases). In germline, CDR1 is SQVTM, CDR2 ANQGSEA. With 2 bases removed from V and 6 bases from J, the gap between germline ends came to 20 bases. The CDR3 has 15 amino acids. The CDR3 spells CSVEKGGGPDSEQYF. In DNA, the CDR3 is TGCAGCGTTGAAAAGGGTGGAGGGCCGGACTCCGAGCAGTACTTC.

This clonotype was seen a few times. This chain connects TRBV20-1 to TRBJ2-7, with 7 bases aligning to TRBD2. This CDR3 contains 14 residues. Losses at the gene ends were 3 bases for V and 4 bases for J; bases not matched to a gene: 9. Looked up from germline, CDR1 is DFQATT and CDR2 is SNEGSKA (reference sequence). The CDR3 reads CSARRAGERYEQYF. The CDR3 DNA reads TGCAGTGCTAGGAGGGCGGGAGAGAGGTACGAGCAGTACTTC.

This clonotype was counted only a few times. This chain connects TRBV28 to TRBJ2-7, with D perhaps being TRBD1 or TRBD2 (5 bases each). V gave up 7 bases and J gave up 1 base, with 17 bases separating them. The CDR3 is made up of 15 amino acids. Germline V gene sequence: CDR1 MDHEN, CDR2 SYDVKM. CDR3 DNA: TGTGCCAGCACTGACTGGGGCGGGCCTTCCTACGAGCAGTACTTC. Its translation is CASTDWGGPSYEQYF.

This clonotype was recorded a few times. The CDR3 sequence is CASRKTVVTEAFF. The CDR3 region has the DNA TGTGCCAGCAGGAAGACAGTTGTTACTGAAGCTTTCTTT. The chain uses TRBV6-4 and TRBJ1-1, with a possible D match to TRBD1 (5 bases). Trimming took off 6 bases at V and 5 bases at J, with 13 bases between the two ends. The CDR3 contains 13 residues. CDR1 is MRHNA, CDR2 SNTAGT, per germline.

The CDR3: CASSIGIRTEAFF. The DNA of the CDR3 is TGTGCCAGTAGTATAGGTATCCGGACTGAAGCTTTCTTT. V and J are TRBV19 and TRBJ1-1; D is uncertain. Germline lookup yields CDR1 LNHDA and CDR2 SQIVND (reference sequence). The length of the CDR3 is 13 residues. Trimming removed 1 base at V and 5 bases at J, with 8 bases between.

This clonotype was observed a few times. The chain has TRBV18 and TRBJ1-2; 9 bases line up with TRBD1. V was pared by 2 bases and J by 2 bases, with 12 bases of the junction left unmatched. Germline assignment: CDR1 KGHSH and CDR2 LQKENI. There are 18 residues in the CDR3. CDR3 region: CASSPNYSGTGLNYGYTF. CDR3 nucleotide sequence: TGTGCCAGCTCACCAAATTATTCCGGGACAGGGTTAAACTATGGCTACACCTTC.

The rearrangement links TRBV2 to TRBJ2-1; 9 bases map to TRBD1. The CDR3 is 16 residues long. Germline V gives CDR1 SNHLY, CDR2 FYNNEI. The trim removed 6 bases at V and 1 base at J, leaving 7 bases unmatched. CDR3 loop: CASSGQGSGSYNEQFF. CDR3 coding DNA: TGTGCCAGCAGCGGACAGGGGAGCGGGTCCTACAATGAGCAGTTCTTC.

The chain links TRBV27 to TRBJ2-5; either TRBD1 or TRBD2 may fit D (5 bases each). Deletions cut 7 bases from V and 5 bases from J, with 20 bases between. The CDR3 runs 15 residues. CDR1 is MNHEY, CDR2 SMNVEV, per germline (reference sequence). The CDR3 region is CASTPRGDVGETQYF. The DNA of the CDR3 is TGTGCCAGCACCCCGAGGGGTGATGTGGGGGAGACCCAGTACTTC.

This clonotype was seen only a few times. The CDR3 spells CASSLLRRVHEQYF. The CDR3 bases are TGTGCCAGCAGTCTCCTCCGTAGGGTGCACGAGCAGTACTTC. The gene calls are TRBV28 and TRBJ2-7; the D is unclear. CDR1 and CDR2 (germline): MDHEN, SYDVKM. V gave up 5 bases and J gave up 5 bases, with 16 bases separating them. The length of the CDR3 is 14 residues.

The rearrangement uses TRBV11-2 and TRBJ1-2, with 10 bases matching TRBD1. V shed 1 base, J shed 11 bases, and the junction held 4 bases outside the gene matches. The CDR3 totals 13 residues. Germline lookup yields CDR1 SGHAT and CDR2 FQNNGV. This chain's CDR3 is CASSLVLGQGYTF. The CDR3 nucleotides are TGTGCCAGCAGCTTAGTATTGGGACAGGGGTACACCTTC. The complete variable domain, with remaining parts taken from reference TRBV11-2 and TRBJ1-2, reads EAGVAQSPRYKIIEKRQSVAFWCNPISGHATLYWYQQILGQGPKLLIQFQNNGVVDDSQLPKDRFSAERLKGVDSTLKIQPAKLEDSAVYLCASSLVLGQGYTFGSGTRLTVV.

This clonotype occurred a few times. This chain joins TRBV4-1 and TRBJ1-5; no clear D. The germline gives CDR1 MGHRA, CDR2 YSYEKL. The CDR3 runs 14 residues. V lost 0 bases to trimming and J lost 4 bases, with 7 bases between them. Written as DNA, the CDR3 is TGCGCCAGCAGCCAAGATCTGTTTAATCAGCCCCAGCATTTT. Its translation is CASSQDLFNQPQHF.

This chain uses TRBV7-9 with TRBJ1-5; tentatively, D is TRBD1 (5 bases). Trimming took off 2 bases at V and 1 base at J, with 6 bases between the two ends. The CDR3 is made up of 14 amino acids. CDR1 SEHNR and CDR2 FQNEAQ come from the germline V gene (reference sequence). The CDR3 region has the DNA TGTGCCAGCAGCTTACAGGGAAGCAATCAGCCCCAGCATTTT. Translation: CASSLQGSNQPQHF.

This clonotype has just a few counts. V usage is TRBV11-1 and J usage is TRBJ1-6, with D possibly TRBD1 on 5 matching bases. This CDR3 comprises 18 residues. Per the germline V gene, CDR1 is SGHAT and CDR2 is FQDESV (reference sequence). V was clipped by 3 bases and J by 0 bases, with 15 bases between them. The CDR3 bases are TGTGCCAGCAGCTTTGGATCCGGGGCGAGCTCCTATAATTCACCCCTCCACTTT. Translation: CASSFGSGASSYNSPLHF.

This clonotype was seen a few times. The chain recombines TRBV5-4 with TRBJ2-7, with 13 bases fitting TRBD2. Looked up from germline, CDR1 is SGHNT and CDR2 is YYREEE (reference sequence). Trimming cost V 4 bases and J 6 bases; bases outside gene matches: 7. This CDR3 spans 15 amino acids. As DNA, the CDR3 is TGTGCCAGCAGCATAACTAGCGGGAGGGCCTTCGAGCAGTACTTC. This gives the protein CASSITSGRAFEQYF.

This clonotype was picked up a small number of times. V gene TRBV7-9 combines with J gene TRBJ2-7, with 7 bases that match TRBD1. CDR1 is SEHNR and CDR2 is FQNEAQ in the germline V gene (reference sequence). V trimming: 6 bases; J trimming: 3 bases; junction bases outside the gene matches: 17. The CDR3 totals 17 residues. The CDR3 spells CASSFIPRLRTGYEQYF. CDR3 nucleotides: TGTGCCAGCAGTTTTATTCCCCGTCTCAGGACAGGCTACGAGCAGTACTTC.

This clonotype occurred many times. The chain uses TRBV2 and TRBJ2-7; possibly TRBD1 or TRBD2 for D (5 bases each). This CDR3 contains 14 residues. The V end was cut by 4 bases, the J end by 0 bases, with 10 bases between. Germline-derived CDR1 and CDR2 are SNHLY and FYNNEI. The CDR3 bases are TGTGCCAGCAGTGTCTGGGGGAGCTCCTACGAGCAGTACTTC. Protein: CASSVWGSSYEQYF.

There are many counts of this clonotype. The CDR3, as DNA: TGTGCCAGCAGCTTAGAGAGTCAGGAGACCCAGTACTTC. Its protein is CASSLESQETQYF. The chain carries TRBV11-3 and TRBJ2-5; D uncertain. The germline V gene has CDR1 SGHNT and CDR2 YENEEA. V lost 0 bases and J lost 5, with 7 bases in between. CDR3 length: 13 amino acids. Variable domain in full (rest from reference TRBV11-3 and TRBJ2-5): EAGVVQSPRYKIIEKKQPVAFWCNPISGHNTLYWYLQNLGQGPELLIRYENEEAVDDSQLPKDRFSAERLKGVDSTLKIQPAELGDSAVYLCASSLESQETQYFGPGTRLLVL.

The sample holds a few counts of this clonotype. The chain combines TRBV19 with TRBJ2-5; D possibly matches TRBD1 or TRBD2 (6 bases each). CDR3 length equals 13 residues. Germline values: CDR1 LNHDA, CDR2 SQIVND (reference sequence). The V end was cut by 10 bases, the J end by 1 base, with 13 bases between. This CDR3 is CAKCGTPQETQYF. CDR3 DNA sequence: TGTGCCAAATGCGGGACACCCCAAGAGACCCAGTACTTC.

The sample holds a few counts of this clonotype. The J gene is TRBJ1-4, the V gene TRBV6-1; 9 nucleotides align to TRBD1. The junction had 3 bases not matched to a gene; V was cut back by 6 bases and J by 7 bases. The CDR3 runs 13 residues. Germline loops: CDR1 MNHNS, CDR2 SASEGT. The CDR3 sequence: CASRDRGGEKLFF. The CDR3 DNA sequence: TGTGCCAGCAGGGACAGGGGAGGTGAAAAACTGTTTTTT.

This clonotype was counted once. J is TRBJ2-5 and V is TRBV5-1; D tentatively fits TRBD1 or TRBD2 (6 bases each). Germline CDR1 and CDR2: SGHRS and YFSETQ. Trimming pared 0 bases from V and 1 base from J, leaving 10 bases between. The CDR3 extends over 15 amino acids. In DNA, the CDR3 is TGCGCCAGCAGCTTGGATCCGGGGGCCCAAGAGACCCAGTACTTC. Residues: CASSLDPGAQETQYF.

This clonotype turned up a few times. The chain has TRBV6-1 and TRBJ2-2; D is undetermined. In germline, CDR1 is MNHNS, CDR2 SASEGT. The CDR3 runs 15 residues. The V gene lost 0 bases and the J gene lost 4 bases, with 9 bases spanning the gap. This CDR3 is CASSEALAFTGELFF. DNA of the CDR3: TGTGCCAGCAGTGAAGCGTTGGCCTTCACCGGGGAGCTGTTTTTT.

This clonotype turned up a few times. The chain joins TRBV11-3 to TRBJ2-1; TRBD2 matches at 11 bases. The V segment lost 6 bases and the J segment 6 bases; nucleotides outside the gene matches: 4. The CDR3 extends over 14 amino acids. The V gene's germline CDR1 is SGHNT and CDR2 YENEEA. The CDR3 reads CASSRTSGFNEQFF. The CDR3 nucleotides are TGTGCCAGCAGTCGGACTAGCGGGTTCAATGAGCAGTTCTTC.

This clonotype was counted only a few times. This chain joins TRBV7-3 and TRBJ2-1; D ambiguous. V lost 2 bases and J 1 base, leaving 6 bases between the germline ends. The germline V gene encodes CDR1 SGHTA and CDR2 FQGTGA. The CDR3 length is 14 residues. The CDR3 reads CASSLGPSYNEQFF. The CDR3, as DNA: TGTGCCAGCAGCTTAGGCCCTTCCTACAATGAGCAGTTCTTC.